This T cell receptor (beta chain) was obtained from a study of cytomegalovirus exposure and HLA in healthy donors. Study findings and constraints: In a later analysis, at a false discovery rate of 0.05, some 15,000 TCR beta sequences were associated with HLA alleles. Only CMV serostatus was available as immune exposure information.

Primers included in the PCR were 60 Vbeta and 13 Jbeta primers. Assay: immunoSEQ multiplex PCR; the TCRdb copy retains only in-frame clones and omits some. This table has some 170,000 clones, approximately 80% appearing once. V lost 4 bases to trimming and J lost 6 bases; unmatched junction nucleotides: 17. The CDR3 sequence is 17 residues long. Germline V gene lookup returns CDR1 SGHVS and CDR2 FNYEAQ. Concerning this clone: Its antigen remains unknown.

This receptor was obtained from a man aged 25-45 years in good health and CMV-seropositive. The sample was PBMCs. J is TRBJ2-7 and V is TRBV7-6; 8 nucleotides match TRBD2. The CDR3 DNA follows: TGTGCCAGCAGCTCCCCGCAGGGCGGGGGGAGCAGTAGCGAGCAGTACTTC. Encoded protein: CASSSPQGGGSSSEQYF. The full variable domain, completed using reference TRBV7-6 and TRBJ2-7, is GAGVSQSPRYKVTKRGQDVALRCDPISGHVSLYWYRQALGQGPEFLTYFNYEAQQDKSGLPNDRFSAERPEGSISTLTIQRTEQRDSAMYRCASSSPQGGGSSSEQYFGPGTRLTVT.